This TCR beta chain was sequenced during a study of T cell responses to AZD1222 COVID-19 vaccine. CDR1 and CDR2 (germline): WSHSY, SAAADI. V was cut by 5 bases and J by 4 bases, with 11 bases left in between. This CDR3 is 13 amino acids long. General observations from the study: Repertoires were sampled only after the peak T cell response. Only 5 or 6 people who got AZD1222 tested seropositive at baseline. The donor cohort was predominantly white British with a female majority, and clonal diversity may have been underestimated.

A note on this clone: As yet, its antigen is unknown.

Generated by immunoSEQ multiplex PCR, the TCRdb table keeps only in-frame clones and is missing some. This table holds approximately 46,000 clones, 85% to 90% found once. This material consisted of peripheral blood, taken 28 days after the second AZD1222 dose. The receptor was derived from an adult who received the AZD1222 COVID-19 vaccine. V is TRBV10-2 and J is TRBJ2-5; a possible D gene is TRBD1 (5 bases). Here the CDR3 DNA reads TGCGCCAGCAGTAGGGGTAGGGGAGAGACCCAGTACTTC. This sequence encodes CASSRGRGETQYF.